The 27 T cell receptor beta chains listed next were all sequenced from one sample in a study of T cell clones after liver transplantation (dated by TCRdb to between 2018 and 2020). Receptor amplification or capture employed the immunoSEQ multiplex PCR assay. As stored in TCRdb, this immuneACCESS dataset retains in-frame rearrangements with V and J assigned. A fraction of the clones does not appear; measured against another copy, unresolved V genes explain less than half of the discrepancy, and the remainder lacks a known reason. This sample lists 50,000 to 55,000 clones; over 55% were detected once. The ten biggest clones cover about 10% of the sample. The specimen comprised CD4+ T cells from blood, sampled approximately 54 months after liver transplant. The receptors derive from a human patient who received a liver transplant. After a transplant, the graft donor may have provided part of the T cells.

The J gene is TRBJ2-1, the V gene TRBV11-1, with a possible D match to TRBD1 (5 bases). This CDR3 is 15 amino acids long. Deletions cut 1 base from V and 8 bases from J, with 15 bases between. Germline values: CDR1 SGHAT, CDR2 FQDESV (reference sequence). CDR3 sequence: CASSLGGRARDEQFF. CDR3 DNA: TGTGCCAGCAGCTTAGGGGGCAGGGCAAGGGATGAGCAGTTCTTC.

This clone has a handful of counts. The genes are TRBV18 and TRBJ2-2; D gene uncertain. Germline V lookup: CDR1 KGHSH, CDR2 LQKENI. The V end was cut by 2 bases, the J end by 0 bases, with 10 bases between. CDR3 size: 16 residues. CDR3 sequence (DNA): TGTGCCAGCTCACCATCCCCGGCGGCGAACACCGGGGAGCTGTTTTTT. Protein product: CASSPSPAANTGELFF. The full variable domain, its missing parts supplied by reference TRBV18 and TRBJ2-2, is NAGVMQNPRHLVRRRGQEARLRCSPMKGHSHVYWYRQLPEEGLKFMVYLQKENIIDESGMPKERFSAEFPKEGPSILRIQQVVRGDSAAYFCASSPSPAANTGELFFGEGSRLTVL.

This chain connects TRBV4-1 to TRBJ2-2; a weak D match, TRBD1 (6 bases). Trimming removed 0 bases from V and 0 bases from J, with 8 bases in between. Germline-derived CDR1 and CDR2 are MGHRA and YSYEKL. The CDR3 loop spans 16 amino acids. The DNA for the CDR3 is TGCGCCAGCAGCCAAGAGACAGGCTCGAACACCGGGGAGCTGTTTTTT. Amino acids: CASSQETGSNTGELFF.

The chain recombines TRBV7-8 with TRBJ1-2; D is unresolved. Germline lookup yields CDR1 SGHVS and CDR2 FQNEAQ. The CDR3 consists of 14 residues. V was pared by 1 base and J by 7 bases, with 13 bases between. The CDR3 protein is CASSLDGISRGYTF. The CDR3 DNA reads as TGTGCCAGCAGCTTAGATGGGATATCGCGTGGCTACACCTTC.

This sequence joins TRBV19 and TRBJ2-6, with TRBD1 identical over 9 bases. CDR3 length equals 18 residues. Germline V lookup: CDR1 LNHDA, CDR2 SQIVND (reference sequence). V dropped 3 bases and J dropped 3; count of bases not matched to a gene: 9. The CDR3, as DNA: TGTGCCAGTAGTATCCTTCCGGGACAGGGTAGTGGGGCCAACGTCCTGACTTTC. This codes for CASSILPGQGSGANVLTF.

This clone was observed a single time. This chain connects TRBV2 to TRBJ2-3, with 9 nucleotides matching TRBD2. The CDR3 has 16 residues. CDR1 and CDR2 from the germline V gene are SNHLY and FYNNEI. J gave up 4 bases and V 5 bases, and 10 bases lay outside the gene matches. The CDR3 spells CASSSRGGLASDTQYF. DNA for the CDR3: TGTGCCAGCAGTTCCAGGGGGGGACTAGCCTCAGATACGCAGTATTTT.

This chain joins TRBV7-2 and TRBJ2-5; D perhaps matches TRBD2 (6 bases). V lost 2 bases and J lost 3, with 10 bases in between. Looked up from germline, CDR1 is SGHTA and CDR2 is FQGNSA. The CDR3 sequence is 14 residues long. CDR3 coding DNA: TGTGCCAGCAGCTTATTGACTAGGAAAGAGACCCAGTACTTC. Translation: CASSLLTRKETQYF.

The rearrangement joins TRBV28 to TRBJ1-4; no reliable D call. With 2 bases removed from V and 5 bases from J, the gap between germline ends came to 12 bases. CDR3 size: 15 residues. CDR1 and CDR2 (germline): MDHEN, SYDVKM. CDR3 in amino acids: CASSLDGLFNEKLFF. CDR3 sequence (DNA): TGTGCCAGCAGTTTAGATGGGTTATTCAATGAAAAACTGTTTTTT.

The chain links TRBV6-1 to TRBJ1-2, with D tentatively TRBD1 (6 bases). The germline V and J ends were trimmed by 0 bases and 4 bases, with 12 bases remaining between them. The V gene's germline CDR1 is MNHNS and CDR2 SASEGT. This CDR3 spans 15 amino acids. The DNA for the CDR3 is TGTGCCAGCAGTGAAGCAGGGACGGGGGCCTATGGCTACACCTTC. It is translated as CASSEAGTGAYGYTF.

This clone was seen more than once but under ten times. The CDR3 loop is CASSTRVDVAHGYTF. Here the CDR3 DNA reads TGTGCCAGTAGTACTAGAGTGGACGTCGCTCATGGCTACACCTTC. The chain carries TRBV19 and TRBJ1-2; D is undetermined. This CDR3 is built from 15 residues. Between the trimmed V and J ends, which lost 4 bases and 6 bases, there was a span of 18 bases. Germline V gives CDR1 LNHDA, CDR2 SQIVND (reference sequence).

The chain carries TRBV10-3 and TRBJ1-5; D unresolved. Germline-derived CDR1 and CDR2 are ENHRY and SYGVKD. V was pared by 5 bases and J by 7 bases, with 21 bases between. The CDR3 runs to 16 residues. The CDR3 here is CAISPTTLIGKQPQHF. In nucleotides, the CDR3 is TGTGCCATCAGTCCTACCACCTTGATAGGGAAGCAGCCCCAGCATTTT.

The chain joins TRBV6-6 to TRBJ2-2; TRBD1 might be the D (6 bases). V dropped 6 bases and J dropped 9 bases, with 11 bases sitting between them. This CDR3 has 12 residues. CDR1 and CDR2 from the germline V gene are MNHNY and SVGAGI (reference sequence). The DNA of the CDR3 is TGTGCCAGCAGCCTAACAGGGCGGGAGCTGTTTTTT. Residues: CASSLTGRELFF.

This sequence joins TRBV10-3 and TRBJ1-2, with no clear D. Germline V gene lookup returns CDR1 ENHRY and CDR2 SYGVKD. The V end lost 7 bases, the J end lost 6 bases, and 15 bases lay between the germline ends. This CDR3 has 13 residues. The CDR3 reads CAITEEGWNGYTF. The DNA for the CDR3 is TGTGCCATCACCGAAGAAGGATGGAATGGCTACACCTTC.

This sequence joins TRBV2 and TRBJ2-3, with TRBD2 identical over 10 bases. Unmatched junction bases numbered 5, after V lost 1 base and J lost 1 base. CDR3 length: 17 residues. Germline-derived CDR1 and CDR2 are SNHLY and FYNNEI. This CDR3 is CASSEGASGGRTDTQYF. CDR3 nucleotide sequence: TGTGCCAGCAGTGAAGGGGCTAGCGGGGGACGCACAGATACGCAGTATTTT.

V gene TRBV9 combines with J gene TRBJ2-5, with TRBD2 as a possible D gene (6 bases). CDR3 length equals 13 residues. From germline, CDR1 is SGDLS and CDR2 YYNGEE. Trimming stripped 3 bases from V and 5 bases from J, with 11 bases between. The CDR3 here is CASSGRGEETQYF. The CDR3 DNA sequence: TGTGCCAGCAGCGGGCGGGGTGAGGAGACCCAGTACTTC.

The rearrangement links TRBV6-5 to TRBJ2-2; a possible D gene is TRBD1 (5 bases). The germline gives CDR1 MNHEY, CDR2 SVGAGI. With 0 bases removed from V and 4 bases from J, the gap between germline ends came to 9 bases. The CDR3 covers 15 residues. CDR3 protein: CASSYSSGRTGELFF. The CDR3, as DNA: TGTGCCAGCAGTTACTCTTCAGGGCGCACCGGGGAGCTGTTTTTT.

The rearrangement joins TRBV10-3 to TRBJ1-5, with 8 bases matching TRBD1. The CDR3 is 15 amino acids. With 0 bases clipped from V and 6 bases from J, the junction kept 4 bases outside the gene matches. From germline, CDR1 is ENHRY and CDR2 SYGVKD. CDR3 DNA sequence: TGTGCCATCAGTGAGTCCGGACAGGGCATTCAGCCCCAGCATTTT. It encodes CAISESGQGIQPQHF.

The gene calls are TRBV7-8 and TRBJ2-7; TRBD2 aligns across 12 bases. The CDR3 is 18 residues long. With 1 base clipped from V and 3 bases from J, the junction kept 10 bases outside the gene matches. The germline gives CDR1 SGHVS, CDR2 FQNEAQ. The CDR3 here is CASSLGFGLAGRSYEQYF. The CDR3 nucleotides are TGTGCCAGCAGCTTAGGTTTTGGACTAGCGGGGAGGAGCTACGAGCAGTACTTC.

Of note for this clone: Within the sample, other DNA sequences also encode this same CDR3. The CDR3 DNA follows: TGTGCCAGCAGTGGGGACAATTCACCCCTCCACTTT. This encodes CASSGDNSPLHF. The V gene is TRBV6-1, the J gene TRBJ1-6; D might be TRBD1 (5 bases). The V gene's germline CDR1 is MNHNS and CDR2 SASEGT. Trimming shortened V by 4 bases and J by 7 bases, and 5 bases separated the two germline ends. The CDR3 loop spans 12 amino acids.

This clone has a single count. The chain uses TRBV6-4 and TRBJ1-1; a weak D match, TRBD1 (5 bases). Germline V gene data show CDR1 as MRHNA and CDR2 as SNTAGT. This CDR3 is built from 13 residues. The V end lost 4 bases, the J end lost 2 bases, and 8 bases lay between the germline ends. The CDR3 DNA reads TGTGCCAGCAGTGTGGGGGTAAACACTGAAGCTTTCTTT. Protein sequence: CASSVGVNTEAFF.

V usage is TRBV28 and J usage is TRBJ1-4, with 7 bases lining up with TRBD1. The junction had 5 bases not matched to a gene; V was cut back by 6 bases and J by 4 bases. This CDR3 has 14 amino acids. Germline CDR1 MDHEN, CDR2 SYDVKM. CDR3 loop: CASSLDRVNEKLFF. The CDR3 coding sequence is TGTGCCAGCAGCCTAGACAGGGTTAATGAAAAACTGTTTTTT.

The V and J genes are TRBV7-9 and TRBJ1-2, with 9 positions matching TRBD1. Germline lookup yields CDR1 SEHNR and CDR2 FQNEAQ (reference sequence). The CDR3 has 12 residues. The junction had 3 bases not matched to a gene; V was cut back by 7 bases and J by 6 bases. The chain's CDR3 is CASIRQGDGYTF. The CDR3 nucleotides are TGTGCCAGCATCAGACAGGGGGATGGCTACACCTTC. The entire variable domain, with the rest obtained from reference TRBV7-9 and TRBJ1-2, is as follows: DTGVSQNPRHKITKRGQNVTFRCDPISEHNRLYWYRQTLGQGPEFLTYFQNEAQLEKSRLLSDRFSAERPKGSFSTLEIQRTEQGDSAMYLCASIRQGDGYTFGSGTRLTVV.

This chain connects TRBV10-3 to TRBJ2-7; no clear D. The V gene's germline CDR1 is ENHRY and CDR2 SYGVKD. V gave up 0 bases and J gave up 5 bases, with 2 bases separating them. CDR3 size: 11 residues. CDR3 DNA: TGTGCCATCAGTGAGTCCCACGAGCAGTACTTC. This sequence encodes CAISESHEQYF.

The V and J genes are TRBV28 and TRBJ1-2; 7 bases line up with TRBD1. The germline V gene encodes CDR1 MDHEN and CDR2 SYDVKM. The V and J ends lost 4 bases and 4 bases, in that order; junction bases with no gene match: 6. There are 14 residues in the CDR3. CDR3 DNA: TGTGCCAGCAGTTCGCATTCAGGGGGCTATGGCTACACCTTC. Its translation: CASSSHSGGYGYTF.

The chain is built from TRBV5-1 and TRBJ1-1; no definite D call. Trimming cost V 4 bases and J 0 bases, with 13 bases left between them. CDR1 SGHRS and CDR2 YFSETQ come from the germline V gene. CDR3 length equals 15 residues. CDR3 in DNA: TGCGCCAGCAGCCTAGAGTTTCAAATGAACACTGAAGCTTTCTTT. It yields the protein CASSLEFQMNTEAFF.

A single count supports this clone. CDR3 sequence: CASSWGTGTGYNEQFF. The CDR3 DNA follows: TGTGCCAGCAGCTGGGGGACCGGGACAGGGTACAATGAGCAGTTCTTC. The rearrangement uses TRBV9 and TRBJ2-1, with 9 positions matching TRBD1. This CDR3 spans 16 amino acids. Germline loops: CDR1 SGDLS, CDR2 YYNGEE. The ends lost 4 bases at V and 4 bases at J; junction bases unmatched: 9.

Ten or more counts support this clone. The gene calls are TRBV2 and TRBJ1-6; 9 positions match TRBD1. Per the germline V gene, CDR1 is SNHLY and CDR2 is FYNNEI. The CDR3 is made up of 15 amino acids. V trimming: 6 bases; J trimming: 7 bases; junction bases outside the gene matches: 7. The CDR3 region is CASSGQGSGNSPLHF. As DNA, the CDR3 is TGTGCCAGCAGCGGACAGGGGTCGGGAAATTCACCCCTCCACTTT.